A single sample gave rise to the 13 T cell receptor beta chains below, sequenced in a study of PD-1 blockade in classical Hodgkin lymphoma (dated by TCRdb to 2018 to 2020). The library was produced with the immunoSEQ multiplex PCR assay. The table was pulled from immuneACCESS by TCRdb, which kept in-frame rearrangements only. Such tables lose some clones; where checked, under half of the loss comes from unresolved V genes, and the rest has no known cause. This sample has about 97,000 clones in its table, and 65% to 85% of those were observed once. Clones ranked in the top ten supply more than 9% of the sample. According to the study, the label for this sample's time point signals: cycle 1 day 1 (C1D1), immediately before nivolumab initiation. Every trial patient had relapsed after autologous stem cell transplantation, and cohorts A, B and C differed in prior brentuximab vedotin exposure. This sample comprised peripheral blood mononuclear cells (PBMCs), obtained at baseline. The receptors here all came from a human donor with classical Hodgkin lymphoma.

V and J are TRBV14 and TRBJ2-2; D possibly corresponds to TRBD1 (5 bases). V lost 4 bases and J 6 bases, leaving 15 bases between the germline ends. This CDR3 has 15 amino acids. Germline V gene lookup returns CDR1 SGHDN and CDR2 FVKESK. The CDR3 DNA reads as TGTGCCAGCAGCCCCCTGGGGCATGGCGCCGGGGAGCTGTTTTTT. Translated: CASSPLGHGAGELFF.

The V call is TRBV7-2, the J call TRBJ1-5; TRBD1 aligns across 8 bases. Unmatched junction bases numbered 1, after V lost 5 bases and J lost 4 bases. Per germline, CDR1 SGHTA and CDR2 FQGNSA. This CDR3 has 13 residues. The CDR3: CASSQGANQPQHF. In nucleotides, the CDR3 is TGTGCCAGCAGCCAGGGGGCTAATCAGCCCCAGCATTTT.

V and J are TRBV30 and TRBJ2-7, with 7 nucleotides matching TRBD2. The V and J ends lost 4 bases and 6 bases, in that order; junction bases with no gene match: 6. The CDR3 covers 12 residues. Germline V CDR1 and CDR2: GTSNPN, SVGIG (reference sequence). CDR3 nucleotides: TGTGCCTGGAAGCGGGAAGCAGCCGAGCAGTACTTC. Translation: CAWKREAAEQYF.

The rearrangement links TRBV27 to TRBJ2-7; D perhaps matches TRBD1 (5 bases). The CDR3 runs to 15 residues. V gave up 2 bases and J gave up 3 bases, with 14 bases separating them. Germline V gives CDR1 MNHEY, CDR2 SMNVEV (reference sequence). The chain's CDR3 is CASSLPGFQDYEQYF. CDR3 nucleotides: TGTGCCAGCAGTTTACCAGGGTTTCAGGACTACGAGCAGTACTTC.

The chain combines TRBV2 with TRBJ2-3; possible D gene TRBD2, 6 bases. V was pared by 7 bases and J by 2 bases, with 13 bases between. Germline-derived CDR1 and CDR2 are SNHLY and FYNNEI. This CDR3 contains 14 residues. The CDR3 sequence: CASIGGLSTDTQYF. The DNA for the CDR3 is TGTGCCAGCATTGGGGGACTTTCCACAGATACGCAGTATTTT.

V usage is TRBV11-2 and J usage is TRBJ2-3, with unresolved D. Germline lookup yields CDR1 SGHAT and CDR2 FQNNGV. Deletions cut 5 bases from V and 9 bases from J, with 18 bases between. This CDR3 spans 14 amino acids. The CDR3 DNA reads TGTGCCAGCAGCCCCGCGGTGCTAGTCGGCACGCAGTATTTT. Residues: CASSPAVLVGTQYF.

This clone was observed once. V is TRBV7-9 and J is TRBJ2-7, with a weak D call TRBD2 (5 bases). V shed 5 bases and J shed 6 bases, with 11 bases lying between them. Germline values: CDR1 SEHNR, CDR2 FQNEAQ (reference sequence). This CDR3 comprises 12 residues. The CDR3 spells CASSPSRGEQYF. The CDR3 DNA follows: TGTGCCAGCAGCCCCAGCCGGGGCGAGCAGTACTTC.

CDR3 sequence (DNA): TGTGCCAGCAGCTTGGTGGGGGACCTAGAAGCTTTCTTT. The encoded protein is CASSLVGDLEAFF. The chain carries TRBV5-6 and TRBJ1-1; a possible D gene is TRBD1 (5 bases). V gave up 0 bases and J gave up 8 bases, with 11 bases separating them. Germline V gene data show CDR1 as SGHDT and CDR2 as YYEEEE. The CDR3 runs to 13 residues.

V and J are TRBV2 and TRBJ1-2; a possible D gene is TRBD1 (6 bases). V was cut by 6 bases and J by 6 bases, with 20 bases left in between. Germline lookup yields CDR1 SNHLY and CDR2 FYNNEI. This CDR3 region has 15 residues. CDR3 loop: CASRGTRTPPDGYTF. CDR3 sequence (DNA): TGTGCCAGCAGGGGGACAAGGACTCCCCCGGATGGCTACACCTTC.

The chain is built from TRBV5-1 and TRBJ2-3; D gene ambiguous. V lost 4 bases to trimming and J lost 4 bases, with 10 bases between them. This CDR3 is built from 13 residues. Germline loops: CDR1 SGHRS, CDR2 YFSETQ. The CDR3 protein is CASSTPAADTQYF. Written as DNA, the CDR3 is TGCGCCAGCAGCACCCCTGCCGCAGATACGCAGTATTTT. The full variable domain, rest sourced from reference TRBV5-1 and TRBJ2-3, is KAGVTQTPRYLIKTRGQQVTLSCSPISGHRSVSWYQQTPGQGLQFLFEYFSETQRNKGNFPGRFSGRQFSNSRSEMNVSTLELGDSALYLCASSTPAADTQYFGPGTRLTVL.

The chain recombines TRBV5-1 with TRBJ2-7; D is unclear. Per germline, CDR1 SGHRS and CDR2 YFSETQ. The CDR3 consists of 11 residues. Trimming took off 5 bases at V and 2 bases at J, with 5 bases between the two ends. The CDR3 DNA reads as TGCGCCAGCAGTTGGGCCTACGAGCAGTACTTC. Protein product: CASSWAYEQYF.

The chain has TRBV15 and TRBJ2-5, with 10 bases that match TRBD2. Trimming cost V 2 bases and J 4 bases; bases outside gene matches: 10. CDR1 is LNHNV and CDR2 is YYDKDF in the germline V gene (reference sequence). The CDR3 contains 17 residues. CDR3 coding DNA: TGTGCCACCAGCAGAAATAGCCTAGCGGGAGTAGCAGAGACCCAGTACTTC. Protein sequence: CATSRNSLAGVAETQYF.

The chain employs TRBV28 and TRBJ1-5, with 7 bases that match TRBD1. J lost 3 bases, V lost 5 bases, and 10 bases had no gene match. Germline CDR1 is MDHEN and CDR2 is SYDVKM. CDR3 length: 16 amino acids. Here the CDR3 reads CASSITGEGYNQPQHF. CDR3 DNA sequence: TGTGCCAGCAGTATAACAGGGGAGGGGTACAATCAGCCCCAGCATTTT. The entire variable domain, with the rest obtained from reference TRBV28 and TRBJ1-5, is as follows: DVKVTQSSRYLVKRTGEKVFLECVQDMDHENMFWYRQDPGLGLRLIYFSYDVKMKEKGDIPEGYSVSREKKERFSLILESASTNQTSMYLCASSITGEGYNQPQHFGDGTRLSIL.